This TCR beta chain was retrieved from a study of a mutant IDH1 vaccine in newly diagnosed glioma. Study overall: Prior therapy was radiotherapy, temozolomide, or both; most received both.

Whole-study results and caveats: Vaccine-induced responses were seen in roughly 93% of patients, spanning several MHC alleles. Pseudoprogression seemed unrelated to changes in top peripheral T cell clonotypes.

TCRdb's copy holds only in-frame clones and misses some; the assay was immunoSEQ multiplex PCR. The sample holds about 68,000 clones; roughly 84% are singletons and the top ten take roughly 12%. The germline gives CDR1 LGHNA, CDR2 YNFKEQ. After removal of 0 bases from V and 6 bases from J, the junction contained 9 bases not matched to a gene. The CDR3 runs 17 residues. With respect to this clone: Its specificity is not known.

Time point given: week 35, safety follow-up. Every vaccine dose comprised 300 ug of mutant IDH1 20-mer peptide plus topical imiquimod. Each donor presented with a new WHO grade 3 or 4 astrocytoma that tested IDH1-mutant and showed ATRX loss. The chain links TRBV4-2 to TRBJ2-1, with TRBD2 matching over 9 bases. The sequence came from a man younger than 30 with glioma. The material sequenced was PBMCs, taken from a glioma patient whose treatment included an IDH1 peptide vaccine. The CDR3 nucleotides read TGTGCCAGCAGCCAAGAGGCGTGGAGCGGGAGGTTCAATGAGCAGTTCTTC. This translates into CASSQEAWSGRFNEQFF.